The subject of this entry is one T cell receptor (beta chain). The target antigen is unknown. The CDR3 is made up of 17 amino acids. Time point described: 2014-2015 season, pre-vaccination. Excluded were substance abuse, HIV/AIDS, active cancer, immunomodulatory drugs and active illness. Assay: immunoSEQ multiplex PCR; the TCRdb copy retains only in-frame clones and omits some. Here the sample spans some 10,000 clones, around 84% being singletons. This sample was included in a study of follicular helper T cells after annual influenza vaccination. Study background: Some donors were sampled over the 2013-2014, 2014-2015 and 2015-2016 vaccinations.

Study results and caveats: Plasmablast frequency change correlated with clonality change in ICOS+CD38+ cTfh.

This TCR was recovered from an adult who received the influenza vaccine. This chain joins TRBV21-1 and TRBJ1-3; TRBD1 is taken as the D call from the table, unchecked against the DNA. TRBV21-1 is termed a pseudogene. Material: CXCR5- memory CD4+ T cells sorted from blood, obtained on the day of influenza vaccination. In DNA form, the CDR3 reads TGTGCCAGCAGCAAAGTAGGGGCCTTCGACTCTGGAAACACCATATATTTT. Translating gives CASSKVGAFDSGNTIYF.